This T cell receptor beta chain was recorded in a study of blood T cell repertoires in COVID-19. Turning to the study itself: PBMCs, B-cell-depleted T cells, or T cells provided the cDNA or gDNA that made up the material.

V trimming: 5 bases; J trimming: 5 bases; junction bases outside the gene matches: 1. Per the germline V gene, CDR1 is MNHEY and CDR2 is SMNVEV (reference sequence). The length of the CDR3 is 12 residues. Per the study methods: It was from reference gene primer amplification that nucleated cell counts were estimated. Only in-frame clones appear in the TCRdb table, and some are missing; sequencing was by immunoSEQ multiplex PCR. V, J and clone size derive from that table, while D and trimming were established from the DNA sequence. The sample consists of 150,000 to 200,000 clones, 83% of them appearing once.

The chain has TRBV27 and TRBJ2-7, with 9 bases matching TRBD1. Sequencing was performed on peripheral blood. The receptor's source is a human donor in a cohort sampled during active COVID-19. The CDR3 protein is CASSHRGHEQYF. DNA for the CDR3: TGTGCCAGCAGTCACAGGGGGCACGAGCAGTACTTC.